Sequencing of this TCR beta chain was carried out in a study of T cell responses to AZD1222 COVID-19 vaccine. This clone was detected only once. Its matching antigen is unknown. General study findings and limits: Only after the peak T cell response were repertoires sampled. Females made up more of the donors, who were largely white British, and clonal diversity may have come out too low. Of spike-specific TCRs, nearly half reportedly target regions left unmutated in variants. It was only a handful of AZD1222 recipients who were seropositive at baseline.

Assay used: immunoSEQ multiplex PCR; TCRdb lists only in-frame clones, some missing. The repertoire consists of just under 150,000 clones, with around 90% occurring once and the leading ten covering under 5.5%. This CDR3 has 13 residues. Trimming removed 3 bases at V and 0 bases at J, with 5 bases between. The sample consisted of peripheral blood, taken 28 days after the second dose of the MenACWY control vaccine. The clonotype originates from an adult who received the MenACWY meningococcal vaccine as a control. The rearrangement uses TRBV12-3 or TRBV12-4 and TRBJ1-1; D gene uncertain. This CDR3 is CASSLYLNTEAFF. For the CDR3, the DNA is TGTGCCAGCAGTTTGTATCTGAACACTGAAGCTTTCTTT.